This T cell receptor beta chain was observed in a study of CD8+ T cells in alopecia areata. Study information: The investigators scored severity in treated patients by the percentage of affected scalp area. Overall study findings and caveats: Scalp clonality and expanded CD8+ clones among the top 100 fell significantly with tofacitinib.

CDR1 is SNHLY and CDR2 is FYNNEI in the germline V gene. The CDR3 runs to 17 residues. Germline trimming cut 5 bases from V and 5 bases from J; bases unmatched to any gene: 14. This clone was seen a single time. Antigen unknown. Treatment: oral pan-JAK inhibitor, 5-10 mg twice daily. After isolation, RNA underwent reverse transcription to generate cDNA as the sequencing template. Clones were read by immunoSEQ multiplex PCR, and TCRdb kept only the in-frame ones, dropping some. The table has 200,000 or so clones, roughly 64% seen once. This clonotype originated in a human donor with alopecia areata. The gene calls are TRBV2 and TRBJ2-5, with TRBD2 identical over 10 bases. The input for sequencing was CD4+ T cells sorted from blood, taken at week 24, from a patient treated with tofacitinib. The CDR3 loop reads CASSPTAGTSAHETQYF. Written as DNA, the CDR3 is TGTGCCAGCAGTCCCACGGCGGGGACTAGCGCCCATGAGACCCAGTACTTC.